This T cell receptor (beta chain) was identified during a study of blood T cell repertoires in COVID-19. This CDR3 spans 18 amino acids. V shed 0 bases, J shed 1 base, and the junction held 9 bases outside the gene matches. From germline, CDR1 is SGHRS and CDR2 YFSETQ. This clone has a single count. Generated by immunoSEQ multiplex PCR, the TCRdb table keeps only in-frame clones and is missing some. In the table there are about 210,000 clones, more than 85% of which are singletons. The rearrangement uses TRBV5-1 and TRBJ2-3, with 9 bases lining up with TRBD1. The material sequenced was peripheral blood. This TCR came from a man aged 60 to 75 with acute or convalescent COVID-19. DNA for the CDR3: TGCGCCAGCAGCTTGGACAGGGGGCGCCAGGGTGGCACAGATACGCAGTATTTT. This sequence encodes CASSLDRGRQGGTDTQYF.